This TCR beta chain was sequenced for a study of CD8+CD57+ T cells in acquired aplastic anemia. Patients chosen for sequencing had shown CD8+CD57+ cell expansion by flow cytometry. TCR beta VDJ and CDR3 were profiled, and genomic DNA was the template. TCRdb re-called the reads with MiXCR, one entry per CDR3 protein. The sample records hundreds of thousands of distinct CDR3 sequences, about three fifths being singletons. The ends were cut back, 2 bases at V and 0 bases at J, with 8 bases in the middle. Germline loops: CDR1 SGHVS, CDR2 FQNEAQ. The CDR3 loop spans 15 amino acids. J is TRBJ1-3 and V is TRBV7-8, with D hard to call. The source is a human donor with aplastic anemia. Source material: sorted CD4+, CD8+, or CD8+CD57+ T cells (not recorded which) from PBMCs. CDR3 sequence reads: CASSLRAVSGNTIYF. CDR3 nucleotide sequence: TGTGCCAGCAGCTTAAGGGCAGTCTCTGGAAACACCATATATTTT.